These 11 T cell receptor beta chains originate from one sample sequenced in a study of blood T cell repertoires in COVID-19. Here immunoSEQ multiplex PCR was the method, and the copy in TCRdb shows in-frame clones only, minus some. The sample includes a few hundred thousand clones, 89% of them seen just once. The sequencing input was peripheral blood. The receptors here all came from a man aged 35 to 55 with acute or convalescent COVID-19.

V usage is TRBV21-1 and J usage is TRBJ1-1; the table's D call, TRBD1, has no DNA check behind it. TRBV21-1 represents a pseudogene. The CDR3 extends over 16 amino acids. CDR3 nucleotides: TGTGCCAGCAGCAAAGCAGTGGGCAGGCCTAATACTGAAGCTTTCTTT. Amino acid sequence: CASSKAVGRPNTEAFF.

CDR3 sequence reads: CASSVRDRAYTNEKLFF. CDR3 nucleotide sequence: TGTGCCAGCAGCGTGCGGGACAGGGCATACACTAATGAAAAACTGTTTTTT. V gene TRBV9 combines with J gene TRBJ1-4; 9 bases are shared with TRBD1. After removal of 2 bases from V and 2 bases from J, the junction contained 7 bases not matched to a gene. The CDR3 spans 17 residues. The germline V gene encodes CDR1 SGDLS and CDR2 YYNGEE.

The table lists this clone with a few counts. The junction does not match germline at one end; this may be a read error. The rearrangement joins TRBV24-1 to TRBJ2-3, with TRBD2 matching over 11 bases. Germline V gene sequence: CDR1 KGHDR, CDR2 SFDVKD. The CDR3 has 13 amino acids. CDR3: CATSDPGTSGVVF. The CDR3 DNA follows: TGTGCCACCAGTGATCCCGGGACTAGCGGAGTCGTATTT.

This chain joins TRBV11-2 and TRBJ1-1; D is perhaps TRBD1 (5 bases). From germline, CDR1 is SGHAT and CDR2 FQNNGV. V lost 5 bases, J lost 5 bases, and 9 bases lay in between. The CDR3 extends over 12 amino acids. The DNA of the CDR3 is TGTGCCAGCAGCAGTACAGGTACTGAAGCTTTCTTT. Residues: CASSSTGTEAFF.

V and J are TRBV10-3 and TRBJ2-7, with D perhaps TRBD1 (6 bases). V gave up 7 bases and J gave up 2 bases, with 18 bases separating them. The CDR3 is 15 residues long. CDR1 is ENHRY and CDR2 is SYGVKD in the germline V gene. In DNA, the CDR3 is TGTGCCATCAACCACAACAGGGATCGCGCCTACGAGCAGTACTTC. Its translation is CAINHNRDRAYEQYF.

The CDR3 is CASSVIGLAGDTYNEQFF. As DNA, the CDR3 is TGTGCCAGCAGCGTAATAGGACTAGCGGGAGACACCTACAATGAGCAGTTCTTC. This chain connects TRBV9 to TRBJ2-1; 13 bases fit TRBD2. The CDR3 sequence is 18 residues long. With 1 base clipped from V and 2 bases from J, the junction kept 6 bases outside the gene matches. Germline assignment: CDR1 SGDLS and CDR2 YYNGEE.

This rearrangement joins TRBV5-5 to TRBJ1-1; tentative D call: TRBD1 (5 bases). Trimming stripped 4 bases from V and 8 bases from J, with 12 bases between. The CDR3 totals 12 residues. Germline V gene data show CDR1 as SGHKS and CDR2 as YYEKEE (reference sequence). CDR3 loop: CASSETRVEAFF. The CDR3, as DNA: TGTGCCAGCAGCGAAACCAGGGTCGAAGCTTTCTTT.

The chain is built from TRBV9 and TRBJ2-2; 8 bases match TRBD1. Germline assignment: CDR1 SGDLS and CDR2 YYNGEE. The V and J ends lost 4 bases and 2 bases, in that order; junction bases with no gene match: 7. The CDR3 is made up of 16 amino acids. In nucleotides, the CDR3 is TGTGCCAGCAGCACCCGACAGGGGCTCAACACCGGGGAGCTGTTTTTT. As protein: CASSTRQGLNTGELFF.

V gene TRBV20-1 combines with J gene TRBJ2-3; possibly TRBD2 for D (6 bases). This CDR3 spans 14 amino acids. Germline-derived CDR1 and CDR2 are DFQATT and SNEGSKA (reference sequence). V was pared by 3 bases and J by 1 base, with 11 bases between. CDR3 loop: CSASRWGGTDTQYF. The CDR3 bases are TGCAGTGCTAGTCGGTGGGGGGGCACAGATACGCAGTATTTT.

This chain joins TRBV7-9 and TRBJ1-1; a weak D match, TRBD1 (5 bases). CDR1 and CDR2 (germline): SEHNR, FQNEAQ (reference sequence). This CDR3 comprises 14 residues. V shed 8 bases and J shed 10 bases, with 23 bases lying between them. The CDR3 sequence: CASPFMGPSLVAFF. The CDR3, as DNA: TGTGCCAGCCCCTTTATGGGGCCCTCACTGGTAGCTTTCTTT. Full variable domain (outside the CDR3, taken from reference TRBV7-9 and TRBJ1-1): DTGVSQNPRHKITKRGQNVTFRCDPISEHNRLYWYRQTLGQGPEFLTYFQNEAQLEKSRLLSDRFSAERPKGSFSTLEIQRTEQGDSAMYLCASPFMGPSLVAFFGQGTRLTVV.

V usage is TRBV20-1 and J usage is TRBJ2-7; TRBD2 matches at 8 bases. V lost 3 bases, J lost 4 bases, and 8 bases stayed unmatched. There are 14 residues in the CDR3. Germline values: CDR1 DFQATT, CDR2 SNEGSKA (reference sequence). CDR3 loop: CSASNPAGVYEQYF. The DNA for the CDR3 is TGCAGTGCTAGTAATCCAGCGGGAGTGTACGAGCAGTACTTC.